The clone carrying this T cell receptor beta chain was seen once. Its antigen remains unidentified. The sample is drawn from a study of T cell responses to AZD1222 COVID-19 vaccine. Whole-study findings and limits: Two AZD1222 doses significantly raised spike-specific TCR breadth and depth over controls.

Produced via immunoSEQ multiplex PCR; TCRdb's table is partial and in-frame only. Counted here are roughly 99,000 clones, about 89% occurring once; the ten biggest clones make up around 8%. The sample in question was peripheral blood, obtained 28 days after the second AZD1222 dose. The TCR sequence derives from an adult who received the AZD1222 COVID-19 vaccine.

This CDR3 is CASSEAGGGGSSYEQYF. The CDR3 DNA sequence: TGTGCCAGCAGTGAAGCAGGGGGGGGAGGCTCATCCTACGAGCAGTACTTC. This chain joins TRBV6-1 and TRBJ2-7; a weak D match, TRBD2 (7 bases). The CDR3 contains 17 residues. CDR1 and CDR2 from the germline V gene are MNHNS and SASEGT. V dropped 0 bases and J dropped 1 base, with 16 bases sitting between them.